A single sample gave rise to the 22 T cell receptor beta chains below, sequenced in a study of blood T cell repertoires in COVID-19. Only in-frame clones appear in the TCRdb table, and some are missing; sequencing was by immunoSEQ multiplex PCR. The data show 350,000 or so clones, with about 86% seen just once and around 4.2% held by the top ten. Sequencing input: PBMCs or T cells enriched from blood (not recorded which). The receptor set was obtained from a woman aged 40-49 years with acute COVID-19.

The sample holds a few counts of this clone. The gene calls are TRBV12-3 or TRBV12-4 and TRBJ2-3, with 8 nucleotides matching TRBD2. The junction had 6 bases not matched to a gene; V was cut back by 6 bases and J by 10 bases. The length of the CDR3 is 12 residues. CDR3 loop: CASSTGGRAQYF. DNA of the CDR3: TGTGCCAGCAGCACGGGGGGGCGGGCGCAGTATTTT.

The CDR3 coding sequence is TGTGCCAGTCGGGACTCCGCCACAGATACGCAGTATTTT. Its protein is CASRDSATDTQYF. V is TRBV25-1 and J is TRBJ2-3, with D tentatively TRBD2 (6 bases). The CDR3 extends over 13 amino acids. Germline V CDR1 and CDR2: MGHDK, SYGVNS. V dropped 9 bases and J dropped 2 bases, with 12 bases sitting between them.

The J gene is TRBJ1-2, the V gene TRBV5-1; D not resolved. V shed 0 bases and J shed 0 bases, with 6 bases lying between them. From germline, CDR1 is SGHRS and CDR2 YFSETQ. The CDR3 length is 14 residues. The DNA for the CDR3 is TGCGCCAGCAGCTTGGATTCAGCTAACTATGGCTACACCTTC. It translates to CASSLDSANYGYTF.

J is TRBJ2-1 and V is TRBV6-5, with TRBD2 as a possible D gene (6 bases). Germline V gene sequence: CDR1 MNHEY, CDR2 SVGAGI. The CDR3 covers 12 residues. Trimming took off 11 bases at V and 8 bases at J, with 16 bases between the two ends. CDR3 nucleotide sequence: TGTGCCTTAGCGGCCCGTAGGGATGAGCAGTTCTTC. Amino acid sequence: CALAARRDEQFF.

The chain is built from TRBV4-1 and TRBJ1-2; D gene uncertain. Germline V lookup: CDR1 MGHRA, CDR2 YSYEKL. The CDR3 spans 15 residues. Trimming cost V 0 bases and J 6 bases, with 14 bases left between them. The CDR3 loop is CASSQDTGSMDGYTF. CDR3 bases: TGCGCCAGCAGCCAAGATACGGGGTCGATGGATGGCTACACCTTC.

This chain links TRBV27 with TRBJ2-5; 8 positions match TRBD1. Germline V gene data show CDR1 as MNHEY and CDR2 as SMNVEV (reference sequence). The trim removed 2 bases at V and 9 bases at J, leaving 23 bases unmatched. The CDR3 totals 19 residues. The CDR3 DNA reads as TGTGCCAGCAGTTTAAAATTTGGGGGACAGGAGGGTTTGTCTACGGCCCAGTACTTC. Amino acid sequence: CASSLKFGGQEGLSTAQYF.

V gene TRBV5-1 combines with J gene TRBJ2-5; the D gene is possibly TRBD1 (5 bases). Trimming removed 4 bases from V and 4 bases from J, with 14 bases in between. This CDR3 is built from 14 residues. Germline CDR1 and CDR2: SGHRS and YFSETQ. The CDR3, as DNA: TGCGCCAGCAGCCCCCGTGGGGCGTCAGAGACCCAGTACTTC. It codes for CASSPRGASETQYF.

This clone was picked up a small number of times. This chain links TRBV20-1 with TRBJ1-2; possible D gene TRBD1, 6 bases. CDR3 length equals 10 residues. Per the germline V gene, CDR1 is DFQATT and CDR2 is SNEGSKA (reference sequence). Deletions cut 6 bases from V and 7 bases from J, with 9 bases between. The DNA for the CDR3 is TGCAGTGCATCAGGGGTTGGCTACACCTTC. Protein product: CSASGVGYTF.

The chain has TRBV5-1 and TRBJ2-3, with D tentatively TRBD2 (6 bases). The CDR3 extends over 15 amino acids. Trimming took 7 bases from V and 3 from J, leaving 18 bases between them. Germline values: CDR1 SGHRS, CDR2 YFSETQ. The CDR3, as DNA: TGCGCCAGCGGCCCCCTCGCGGGGACTACAGATACGCAGTATTTT. Residues: CASGPLAGTTDTQYF.

This chain joins TRBV5-4 and TRBJ2-1; TRBD2 matches 10 bases. The CDR3 contains 18 residues. Trimming at V came to 0 bases and at J to 4 bases, leaving 10 bases not matched to a gene. Germline V gene data show CDR1 as SGHNT and CDR2 as YYREEE (reference sequence). CDR3 sequence reads: CASSLELAGMGAYNEQFF. The CDR3 DNA follows: TGTGCCAGCAGCTTGGAACTAGCGGGGATGGGGGCATACAATGAGCAGTTCTTC. Together with reference TRBV5-4 and TRBJ2-1, the CDR3 gives the full variable domain: ETGVTQSPTHLIKTRGQQVTLRCSSQSGHNTVSWYQQALGQGPQFIFQYYREEENGRGNFPPRFSGLQFPNYSSELNVNALELDDSALYLCASSLELAGMGAYNEQFFGPGTRLTVL.

CDR3 sequence (DNA): TGTGCCAGCAGACCAGGTCCGGGAGGCACTGAAGCTTTCTTT. Amino acids: CASRPGPGGTEAFF. The chain uses TRBV6-5 and TRBJ1-1; unclear D gene. CDR3 length: 14 amino acids. Germline values: CDR1 MNHEY, CDR2 SVGAGI. With 6 bases removed from V and 4 bases from J, the gap between germline ends came to 15 bases.

The V call is TRBV6-2 or TRBV6-3, the J call TRBJ2-7, with 10 bases lining up with TRBD2. Germline V gene data show CDR1 as MNHEY and CDR2 as SVGEGT. The CDR3 is made up of 18 amino acids. J lost 6 bases, V lost 2 bases, and 16 bases had no gene match. CDR3 amino acids: CASSYNPRQAGGPGEQYF. In DNA, the CDR3 is TGTGCCAGCAGTTACAACCCTCGGCAAGCGGGAGGGCCGGGCGAGCAGTACTTC.

The V gene is TRBV10-2, the J gene TRBJ1-5, with D possibly matching TRBD1 (5 bases). Germline-derived CDR1 and CDR2 are WSHSY and SAAADI. Trimming pared 4 bases from V and 3 bases from J, leaving 13 bases between. This CDR3 comprises 15 residues. The CDR3 region is CASSAGRQNNQPQHF. In DNA, the CDR3 is TGCGCCAGCAGTGCCGGGAGACAGAACAATCAGCCCCAGCATTTT.

This clone was observed a few times. The rearrangement links TRBV5-4 to TRBJ1-2; TRBD1 agrees at 8 bases. The J segment lost 6 bases and the V segment lost 4 bases, leaving 11 bases of the junction unmatched. The germline V gene has CDR1 SGHNT and CDR2 YYREEE (reference sequence). The CDR3 totals 15 residues. The CDR3 loop reads CASSLNRGVSHGYTF. The CDR3 coding sequence is TGTGCCAGCAGCCTCAACAGGGGGGTAAGCCATGGCTACACCTTC.

For the CDR3, the DNA is TGCGCCAGCCGGATCCAGGGGGCAACGGAACACACTGAAGCTTTCTTT. Protein product: CASRIQGATEHTEAFF. The chain employs TRBV5-1 and TRBJ1-1; 8 bases are shared with TRBD1. Unmatched junction bases numbered 14, after V lost 7 bases and J lost 3 bases. The germline V gene has CDR1 SGHRS and CDR2 YFSETQ. The CDR3 has 16 residues.

This clone was recorded once. The chain joins TRBV7-8 to TRBJ2-7; TRBD1 aligns across 10 bases. The germline gives CDR1 SGHVS, CDR2 FQNEAQ. V shed 5 bases and J 4 bases; nucleotides not matched to a gene: 5. There are 14 residues in the CDR3. For the CDR3, the DNA is TGTGCCAGCAGCCATGACAGGGGGCAATACGAGCAGTACTTC. This translates into CASSHDRGQYEQYF.

The genes are TRBV6-5 and TRBJ1-2; 7 positions agree with TRBD1. The V segment lost 5 bases and the J segment 3 bases; nucleotides outside the gene matches: 9. CDR1 MNHEY and CDR2 SVGAGI come from the germline V gene. CDR3 length: 15 residues. CDR3 sequence (DNA): TGTGCCAGCAGTACGCGACAGGGCGGTTACTATGGCTACACCTTC. Its protein product is CASSTRQGGYYGYTF.

The rearrangement uses TRBV9 and TRBJ2-5; D possibly corresponds to TRBD1 (6 bases). The V end was cut by 0 bases, the J end by 3 bases, with 6 bases between. Germline V gives CDR1 SGDLS, CDR2 YYNGEE. The length of the CDR3 is 13 residues. CDR3 nucleotide sequence: TGTGCCAGCAGCGTAGAGGGGGAAGAGACCCAGTACTTC. Translating it yields CASSVEGEETQYF.

The chain uses TRBV11-3 and TRBJ2-1; a possible D gene is TRBD2 (6 bases). The CDR3 length is 15 residues. The ends were cut back, 5 bases at V and 0 bases at J, with 11 bases in the middle. Germline V lookup: CDR1 SGHNT, CDR2 YENEEA. Here the CDR3 DNA reads TGTGCCAGCAGCCCCCTAGCGAGCTCCTACAATGAGCAGTTCTTC. Its protein product is CASSPLASSYNEQFF.

This clone was picked up one time. J is TRBJ2-3 and V is TRBV7-2, with D tentatively TRBD2 (6 bases). V was cut by 1 base and J by 4 bases, with 24 bases left in between. CDR3 length: 19 amino acids. The germline V gene has CDR1 SGHTA and CDR2 FQGNSA. CDR3 nucleotides: TGTGCCAGCAGCTTAGTGCCACTAGCAGGGAAAGGGAAGCCAGATACGCAGTATTTT. This sequence encodes CASSLVPLAGKGKPDTQYF.

V is TRBV2 and J is TRBJ2-7, with TRBD2 matching over 7 bases. CDR3 length equals 14 residues. V dropped 6 bases and J dropped 4; count of bases not matched to a gene: 9. The germline V gene encodes CDR1 SNHLY and CDR2 FYNNEI. Written as DNA, the CDR3 is TGTGCCAGCAGCACGCGGGGGTTTCAATACGAGCAGTACTTC. It is translated as CASSTRGFQYEQYF. Using reference TRBV2 and TRBJ2-7 for the parts outside the CDR3, the full variable domain is EPEVTQTPSHQVTQMGQEVILRCVPISNHLYFYWYRQILGQKVEFLVSFYNNEISEKSEIFDDQFSVERPDGSNFTLKIRSTKLEDSAMYFCASSTRGFQYEQYFGPGTRLTVT.

The rearrangement uses TRBV2 and TRBJ1-1; no firm D call. The germline V gene encodes CDR1 SNHLY and CDR2 FYNNEI. The CDR3 loop spans 11 amino acids. Trimming removed 7 bases at V and 5 bases at J, with 8 bases between. This CDR3 reads CASTTGTEAFF. The CDR3 region has the DNA TGTGCCAGCACGACGGGGACTGAAGCTTTCTTT.